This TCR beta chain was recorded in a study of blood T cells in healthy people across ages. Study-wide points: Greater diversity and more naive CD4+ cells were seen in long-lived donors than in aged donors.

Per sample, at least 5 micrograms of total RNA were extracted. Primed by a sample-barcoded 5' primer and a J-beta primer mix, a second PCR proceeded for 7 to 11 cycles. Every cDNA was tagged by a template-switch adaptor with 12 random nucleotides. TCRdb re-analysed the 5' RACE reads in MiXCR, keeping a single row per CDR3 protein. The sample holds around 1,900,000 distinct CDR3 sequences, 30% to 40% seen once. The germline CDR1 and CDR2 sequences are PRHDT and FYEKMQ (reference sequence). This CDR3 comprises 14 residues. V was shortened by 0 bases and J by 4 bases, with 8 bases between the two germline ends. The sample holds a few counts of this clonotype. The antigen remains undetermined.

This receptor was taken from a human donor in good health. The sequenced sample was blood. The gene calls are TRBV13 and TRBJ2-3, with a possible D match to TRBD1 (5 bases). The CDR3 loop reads CASSLGTAPDTQYF. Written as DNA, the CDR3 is TGTGCCAGCAGCTTAGGGACAGCCCCAGATACGCAGTATTTT.